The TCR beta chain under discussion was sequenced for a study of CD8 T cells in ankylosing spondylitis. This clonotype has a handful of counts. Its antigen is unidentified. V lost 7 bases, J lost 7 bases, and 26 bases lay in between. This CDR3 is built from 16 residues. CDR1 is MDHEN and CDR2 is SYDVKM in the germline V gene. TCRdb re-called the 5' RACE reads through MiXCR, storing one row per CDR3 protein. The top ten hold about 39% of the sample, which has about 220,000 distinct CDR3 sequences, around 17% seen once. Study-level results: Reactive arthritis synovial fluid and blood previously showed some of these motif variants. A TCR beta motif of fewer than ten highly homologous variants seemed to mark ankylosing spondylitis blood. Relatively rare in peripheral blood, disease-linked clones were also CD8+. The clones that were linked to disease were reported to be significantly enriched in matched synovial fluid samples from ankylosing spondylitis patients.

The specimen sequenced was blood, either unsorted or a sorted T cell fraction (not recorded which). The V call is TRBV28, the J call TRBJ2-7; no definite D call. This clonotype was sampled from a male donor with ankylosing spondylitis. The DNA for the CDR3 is TGTGCCAGCACCCTAGAGCGTAACGTTCCCCCTGGAGAGCAGTACTTC. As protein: CASTLERNVPPGEQYF.